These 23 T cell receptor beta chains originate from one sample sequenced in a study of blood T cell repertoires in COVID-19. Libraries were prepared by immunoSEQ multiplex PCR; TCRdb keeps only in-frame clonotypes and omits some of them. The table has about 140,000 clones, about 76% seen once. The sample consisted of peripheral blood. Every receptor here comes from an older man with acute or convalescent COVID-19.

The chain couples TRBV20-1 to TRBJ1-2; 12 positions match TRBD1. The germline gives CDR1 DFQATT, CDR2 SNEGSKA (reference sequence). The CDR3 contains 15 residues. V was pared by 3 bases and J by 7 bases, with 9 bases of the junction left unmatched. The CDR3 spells CSASVGGQGAGGYTF. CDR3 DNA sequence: TGCAGTGCTAGTGTCGGGGGACAGGGGGCGGGTGGCTACACCTTC.

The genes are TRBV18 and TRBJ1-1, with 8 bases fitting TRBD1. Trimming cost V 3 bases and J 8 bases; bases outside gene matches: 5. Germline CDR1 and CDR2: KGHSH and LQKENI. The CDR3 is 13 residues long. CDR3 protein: CASSPSGDREAFF. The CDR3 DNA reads TGTGCCAGCTCACCCTCCGGGGACAGGGAAGCTTTCTTT.

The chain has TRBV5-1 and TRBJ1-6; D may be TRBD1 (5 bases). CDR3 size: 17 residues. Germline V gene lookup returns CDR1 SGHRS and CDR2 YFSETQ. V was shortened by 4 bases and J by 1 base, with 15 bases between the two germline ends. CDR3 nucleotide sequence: TGCGCCAGCAGCCGCGACAGAAGTGGGTCCTATAATTCACCCCTCCACTTT. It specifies CASSRDRSGSYNSPLHF.

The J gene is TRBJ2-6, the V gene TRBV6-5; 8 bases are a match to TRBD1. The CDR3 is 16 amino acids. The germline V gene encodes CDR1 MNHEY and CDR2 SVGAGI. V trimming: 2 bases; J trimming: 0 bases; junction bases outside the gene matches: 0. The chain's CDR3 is CASSYQGASGANVLTF. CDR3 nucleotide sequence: TGTGCCAGCAGTTACCAGGGGGCCTCTGGGGCCAACGTCCTGACTTTC.

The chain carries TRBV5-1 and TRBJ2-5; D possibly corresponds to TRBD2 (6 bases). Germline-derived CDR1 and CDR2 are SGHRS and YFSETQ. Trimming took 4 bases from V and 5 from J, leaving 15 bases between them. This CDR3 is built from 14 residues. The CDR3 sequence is CASSKGLLEETQYF. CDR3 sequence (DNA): TGCGCCAGCAGCAAGGGACTCCTAGAGGAGACCCAGTACTTC.

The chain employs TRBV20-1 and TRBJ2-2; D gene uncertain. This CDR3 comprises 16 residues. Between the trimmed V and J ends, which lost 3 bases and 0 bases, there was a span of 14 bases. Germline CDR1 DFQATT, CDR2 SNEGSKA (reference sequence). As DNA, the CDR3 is TGCAGTGCTAGTCGCGGTCAATTCGCGAACACCGGGGAGCTGTTTTTT. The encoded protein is CSASRGQFANTGELFF.

CDR3 DNA: TGTGCCAGCAGCCAAGATATCAGGCCGGGGGCCAAAAACATTCAGTACTTC. This encodes CASSQDIRPGAKNIQYF. This chain joins TRBV14 and TRBJ2-4; a weak D match, TRBD2 (5 bases). The germline V gene encodes CDR1 SGHDN and CDR2 FVKESK. Trimming shortened V by 0 bases and J by 1 base, and 13 bases separated the two germline ends. The CDR3 runs 17 residues.

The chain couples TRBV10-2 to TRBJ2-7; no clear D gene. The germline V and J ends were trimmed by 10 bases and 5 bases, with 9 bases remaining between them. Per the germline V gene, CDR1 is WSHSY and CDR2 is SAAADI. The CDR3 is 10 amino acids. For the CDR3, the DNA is TGCGCCACCGGGTGGGACGAGCAGTACTTC. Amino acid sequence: CATGWDEQYF.

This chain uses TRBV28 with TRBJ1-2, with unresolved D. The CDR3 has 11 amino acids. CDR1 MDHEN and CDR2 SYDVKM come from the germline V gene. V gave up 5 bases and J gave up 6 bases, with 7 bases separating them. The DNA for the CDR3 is TGTGCCAGCAGTCGCTCGGATGGCTACACCTTC. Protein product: CASSRSDGYTF.

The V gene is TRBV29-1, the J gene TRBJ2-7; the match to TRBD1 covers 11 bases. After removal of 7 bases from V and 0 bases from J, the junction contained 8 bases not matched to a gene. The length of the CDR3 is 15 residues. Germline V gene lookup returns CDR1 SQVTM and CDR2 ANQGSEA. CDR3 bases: TGCAGCGCCCTCGGGGACAGGGGGAGCTCCTACGAGCAGTACTTC. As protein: CSALGDRGSSYEQYF.

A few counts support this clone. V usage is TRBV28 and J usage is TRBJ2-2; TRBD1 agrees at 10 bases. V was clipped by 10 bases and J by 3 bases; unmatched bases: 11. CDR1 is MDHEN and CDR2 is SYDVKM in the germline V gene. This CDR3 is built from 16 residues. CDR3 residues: CATHRPGQGHTGELFF. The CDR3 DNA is TGTGCCACCCACAGGCCGGGACAGGGGCACACCGGGGAGCTGTTTTTT.

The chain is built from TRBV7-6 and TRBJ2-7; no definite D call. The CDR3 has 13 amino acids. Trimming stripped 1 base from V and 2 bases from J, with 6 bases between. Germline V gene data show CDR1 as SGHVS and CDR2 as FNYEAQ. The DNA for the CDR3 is TGTGCCAGCAGCTTAGGAACGGCCTACGAGCAGTACTTC. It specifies CASSLGTAYEQYF.

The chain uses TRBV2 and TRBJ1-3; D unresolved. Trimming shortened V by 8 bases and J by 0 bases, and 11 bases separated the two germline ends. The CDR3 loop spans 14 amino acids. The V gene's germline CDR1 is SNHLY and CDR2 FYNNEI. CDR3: CASGGRFSGNTIYF. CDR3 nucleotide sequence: TGTGCCAGCGGAGGGAGATTCTCTGGAAACACCATATATTTT.

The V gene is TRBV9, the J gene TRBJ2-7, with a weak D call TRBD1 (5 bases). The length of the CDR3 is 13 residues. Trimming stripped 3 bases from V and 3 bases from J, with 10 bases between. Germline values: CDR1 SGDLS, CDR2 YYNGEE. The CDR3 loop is CASSALQGYEQYF. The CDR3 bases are TGTGCCAGCAGCGCGCTCCAGGGCTACGAGCAGTACTTC.

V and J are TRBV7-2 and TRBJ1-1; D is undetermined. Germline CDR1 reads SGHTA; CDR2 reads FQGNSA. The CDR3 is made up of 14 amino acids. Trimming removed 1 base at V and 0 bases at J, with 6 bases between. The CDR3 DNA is TGTGCCAGCAGCTTAGGCGGAATGAACACTGAAGCTTTCTTT. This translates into CASSLGGMNTEAFF.

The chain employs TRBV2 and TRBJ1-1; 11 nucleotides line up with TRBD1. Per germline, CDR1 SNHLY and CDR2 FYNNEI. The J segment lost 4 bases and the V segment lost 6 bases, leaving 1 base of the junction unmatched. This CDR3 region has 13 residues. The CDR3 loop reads CASRGQGGTEAFF. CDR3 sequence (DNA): TGTGCCAGCAGGGGACAGGGGGGCACTGAAGCTTTCTTT.

CDR3 region: CATGGYSYNEQFF. DNA of the CDR3: TGTGCCACCGGCGGGTACTCCTACAATGAGCAGTTCTTC. This chain joins TRBV24-1 and TRBJ2-1, with D tentatively TRBD2 (5 bases). This CDR3 is built from 13 residues. V lost 9 bases to trimming and J lost 0 bases, with 8 bases between them. Germline V CDR1 and CDR2: KGHDR, SFDVKD.

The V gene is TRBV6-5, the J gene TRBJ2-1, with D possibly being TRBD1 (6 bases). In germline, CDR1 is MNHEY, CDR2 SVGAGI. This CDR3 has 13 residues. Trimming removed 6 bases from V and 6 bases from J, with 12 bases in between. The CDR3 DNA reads TGTGCCAGCAGCGACAGGTTCTTCAATGAGCAGTTCTTC. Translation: CASSDRFFNEQFF.

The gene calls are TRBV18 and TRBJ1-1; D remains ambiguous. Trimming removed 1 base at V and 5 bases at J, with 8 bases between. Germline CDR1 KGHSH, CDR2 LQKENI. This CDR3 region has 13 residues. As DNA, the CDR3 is TGTGCCAGCTCACCACTTCGAGAGACTGAAGCTTTCTTT. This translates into CASSPLRETEAFF. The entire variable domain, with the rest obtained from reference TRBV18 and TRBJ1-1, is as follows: NAGVMQNPRHLVRRRGQEARLRCSPMKGHSHVYWYRQLPEEGLKFMVYLQKENIIDESGMPKERFSAEFPKEGPSILRIQQVVRGDSAAYFCASSPLRETEAFFGQGTRLTVV.

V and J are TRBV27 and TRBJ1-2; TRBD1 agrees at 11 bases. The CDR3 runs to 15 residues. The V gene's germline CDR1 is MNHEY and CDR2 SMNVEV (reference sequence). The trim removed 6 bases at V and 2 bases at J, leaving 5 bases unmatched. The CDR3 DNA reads TGTGCCAGCAGCTCCAGGACAGGGGGCAACTATGGCTACACCTTC. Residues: CASSSRTGGNYGYTF.

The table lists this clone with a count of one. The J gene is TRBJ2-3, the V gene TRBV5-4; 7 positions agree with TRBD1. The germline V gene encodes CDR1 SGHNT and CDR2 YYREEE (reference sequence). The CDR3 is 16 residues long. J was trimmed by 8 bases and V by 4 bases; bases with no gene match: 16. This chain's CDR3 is CASSQEGQAKGVTQYF. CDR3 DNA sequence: TGTGCCAGCAGCCAAGAAGGACAGGCGAAGGGTGTTACGCAGTATTTT.

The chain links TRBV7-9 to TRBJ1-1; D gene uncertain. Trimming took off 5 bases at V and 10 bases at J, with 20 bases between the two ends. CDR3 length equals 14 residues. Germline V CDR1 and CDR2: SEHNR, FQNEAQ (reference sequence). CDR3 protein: CASSPTGISLSAFF. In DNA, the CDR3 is TGTGCCAGCAGCCCCACGGGGATTAGCTTGTCAGCTTTCTTT.

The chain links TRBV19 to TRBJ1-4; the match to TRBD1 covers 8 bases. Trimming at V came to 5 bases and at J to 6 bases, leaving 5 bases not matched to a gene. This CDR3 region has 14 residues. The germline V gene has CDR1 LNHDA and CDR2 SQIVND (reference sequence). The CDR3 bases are TGTGCCAGTAGTCCGACAGGGGTGGATGAAAAACTGTTTTTT. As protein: CASSPTGVDEKLFF.